The 14 T cell receptor beta chains in this list originate from one sample, sequenced in a study of T-cell memory formation after mild COVID-19. TCRdb re-analysed the 5' RACE reads in MiXCR, keeping a single row per CDR3 protein. The sample shows hundreds of thousands of distinct CDR3 sequences, about a fifth of them seen only once. The specimen sequenced was PBMCs or a T cell subset sorted from them (not recorded which). The source is an adult woman who had mild COVID-19 (a few samples of this study predate the infection). Cell type and time point are not known.

V usage is TRBV20-1 and J usage is TRBJ2-1, with 12 bases that match TRBD2. The ends lost 3 bases at V and 12 bases at J; junction bases unmatched: 9. Germline V CDR1 and CDR2: DFQATT, SNEGSKA (reference sequence). The CDR3 is made up of 14 amino acids. The CDR3 protein is CSASSLAGGSGQFF. In nucleotides, the CDR3 is TGCAGTGCTAGCTCGCTAGCGGGGGGGTCAGGGCAGTTCTTC.

CDR3 region: CASSEDRHHLYEQYF. The DNA for the CDR3 is TGTGCCAGCAGCGAGGACAGGCACCATCTGTACGAGCAGTACTTC. This chain uses TRBV7-8 with TRBJ2-7; TRBD1 agrees at 7 bases. J lost 4 bases, V lost 5 bases, and 11 bases had no gene match. CDR3 size: 15 residues. The germline CDR1 and CDR2 sequences are SGHVS and FQNEAQ. The whole variable domain, remainder taken from reference TRBV7-8 and TRBJ2-7, is GAGVSQSPRYKVAKRGQDVALRCDPISGHVSLFWYQQALGQGPEFLTYFQNEAQLDKSGLPSDRFFAERPEGSVSTLKIQRTQQEDSAVYLCASSEDRHHLYEQYFGPGTRLTVT.

V usage is TRBV30 and J usage is TRBJ1-3; no definite D call. The CDR3 totals 15 residues. The germline V gene has CDR1 GTSNPN and CDR2 SVGIG (reference sequence). With 4 bases removed from V and 0 bases from J, the gap between germline ends came to 13 bases. The DNA for the CDR3 is TGTGCCTGGACCCGTGGCGGCTACTCTGGAAACACCATATATTTT. Translating it yields CAWTRGGYSGNTIYF.

The chain is built from TRBV20-1 and TRBJ2-5; D not resolved. V shed 2 bases and J shed 0 bases, with 4 bases lying between them. This CDR3 has 12 residues. CDR1 and CDR2 from the germline V gene are DFQATT and SNEGSKA (reference sequence). In nucleotides, the CDR3 is TGCAGTGCTAGATTCTACCAAGAGACCCAGTACTTC. Its translation: CSARFYQETQYF.

The chain uses TRBV27 and TRBJ2-7, with 7 bases matching TRBD1. Germline V lookup: CDR1 MNHEY, CDR2 SMNVEV (reference sequence). The CDR3 loop spans 14 amino acids. The J segment lost 4 bases and the V segment lost 5 bases, leaving 8 bases of the junction unmatched. CDR3 region: CASSQWQGVYEQYF. The CDR3 DNA is TGTGCCAGCAGTCAATGGCAGGGGGTTTACGAGCAGTACTTC.

The chain couples TRBV7-7 to TRBJ2-2, with unresolved D. This CDR3 spans 13 amino acids. V was pared by 5 bases and J by 4 bases, with 8 bases between. CDR1 SSHAT and CDR2 FNYEAQ come from the germline V gene (reference sequence). The chain's CDR3 is CASSDKSTGELFF. CDR3 nucleotide sequence: TGTGCCAGCAGCGATAAGTCCACCGGGGAGCTGTTTTTT.

The genes are TRBV29-1 and TRBJ2-1; 10 nucleotides align to TRBD1. V lost 7 bases, J lost 9 bases, and 9 bases stayed unmatched. CDR3 length: 13 residues. Germline assignment: CDR1 SQVTM and CDR2 ANQGSEA. The DNA of the CDR3 is TGCAGCGCAATGCTAGGACAGGGGGGTGAGCAGTTCTTC. Protein product: CSAMLGQGGEQFF.

This chain connects TRBV11-3 to TRBJ1-1; the match to TRBD1 covers 10 bases. The CDR3 totals 20 residues. V lost 8 bases, J lost 0 bases, and 21 bases stayed unmatched. CDR1 and CDR2 from the germline V gene are SGHNT and YENEEA. CDR3 coding DNA: TGTGCCAGCGTCTCCCCACCAGACAGGGGGCGAGGGGGCATGAACACTGAAGCTTTCTTT. This encodes CASVSPPDRGRGGMNTEAFF. The variable domain in full, completed from reference TRBV11-3 and TRBJ1-1, reads EAGVVQSPRYKIIEKKQPVAFWCNPISGHNTLYWYLQNLGQGPELLIRYENEEAVDDSQLPKDRFSAERLKGVDSTLKIQPAELGDSAVYLCASVSPPDRGRGGMNTEAFFGQGTRLTVV.

The V call is TRBV12-3 or TRBV12-4, the J call TRBJ1-2, with D hard to call. The CDR3 totals 13 residues. V was shortened by 3 bases and J by 5 bases, with 10 bases between the two germline ends. The CDR3 is CASSFGSLYGYTF. CDR3 sequence (DNA): TGTGCCAGCAGTTTTGGAAGTCTTTATGGCTACACCTTC.

This clonotype appeared a few times. The rearrangement uses TRBV5-1 and TRBJ2-5; 9 bases line up with TRBD2. Germline CDR1 SGHRS, CDR2 YFSETQ. The junction had 2 bases not matched to a gene; V was cut back by 2 bases and J by 0 bases. The CDR3 totals 15 residues. This CDR3 is CASSFLAGYQETQYF. CDR3 DNA sequence: TGCGCCAGCAGCTTCCTAGCGGGATACCAAGAGACCCAGTACTTC.

This rearrangement joins TRBV24-1 to TRBJ1-5, with D possibly TRBD1 on 5 matching bases. Trimming took 9 bases from V and 6 from J, leaving 17 bases between them. CDR1 KGHDR and CDR2 SFDVKD come from the germline V gene. The CDR3 runs to 14 residues. This chain's CDR3 is CATQGLGLGQPQHF. CDR3 nucleotides: TGTGCCACCCAGGGTTTAGGGCTAGGTCAGCCCCAGCATTTT.

This clonotype has a handful of counts. V gene TRBV5-1 combines with J gene TRBJ2-7; 8 nucleotides match TRBD1. Trimming took 1 base from V and 5 from J; bases not matched to a gene: 5. The length of the CDR3 is 14 residues. The germline gives CDR1 SGHRS, CDR2 YFSETQ. CDR3 amino acids: CASSLLDRVDEQYF. DNA of the CDR3: TGCGCCAGCAGCTTGTTGGACAGGGTCGACGAGCAGTACTTC.

Only a few counts were recorded for this clonotype. This chain uses TRBV12-3 or TRBV12-4 with TRBJ2-1; tentatively, D is TRBD1 (5 bases). Deletions cut 3 bases from V and 14 bases from J, with 11 bases between. This CDR3 has 11 residues. This CDR3 is CASSFSRAEFF. The CDR3 region has the DNA TGTGCCAGCAGTTTCAGCAGGGCAGAGTTCTTC.

This clonotype turned up a few times. The chain combines TRBV6-5 with TRBJ1-1, with D maybe TRBD1 (6 bases). The ends were cut back, 6 bases at V and 0 bases at J, with 14 bases in the middle. This CDR3 is 15 amino acids long. Germline CDR1 MNHEY, CDR2 SVGAGI. The CDR3 nucleotides are TGTGCCAGCAGGGGGGATCGGACAGTGAACACTGAAGCTTTCTTT. This codes for CASRGDRTVNTEAFF.